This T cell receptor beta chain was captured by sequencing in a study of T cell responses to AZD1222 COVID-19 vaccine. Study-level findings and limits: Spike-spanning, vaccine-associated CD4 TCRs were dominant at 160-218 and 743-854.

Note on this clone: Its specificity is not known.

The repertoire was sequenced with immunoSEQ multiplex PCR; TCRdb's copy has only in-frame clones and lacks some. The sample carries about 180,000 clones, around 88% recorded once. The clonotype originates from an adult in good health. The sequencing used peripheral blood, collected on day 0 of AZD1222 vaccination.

The CDR3 reads CATSWAENQPQHF. CDR3 sequence (DNA): TGTGCCACCAGTTGGGCAGAGAATCAGCCCCAGCATTTT. V and J are TRBV24-1 and TRBJ1-5, with no clear D. The CDR3 consists of 13 residues. The germline V gene has CDR1 KGHDR and CDR2 SFDVKD. V was shortened by 6 bases and J by 4 bases, with 9 bases between the two germline ends.